One sample yielded the 20 T cell receptor beta chains listed below, sequenced in a study of beta chain features in type 1 diabetes. Reverse transcription of all isolated RNA meant that expressed TCRB transcripts were sequenced. TCRdb's copy holds only in-frame clones and misses some; the assay was immunoSEQ multiplex PCR. The sample has 95,000 to 150,000 clones; 16% are singletons. Findings and caveats of the study: People with Type 1 diabetes carried modestly yet significantly shorter TCRB CDR3s in all four CD4+ subsets.

For these receptors, no antigen is known. What was sequenced was central memory CD4+ T cells from blood. Every receptor here comes from a man aged 25 to 45 with type 1 diabetes.

The table lists this clone with a few counts. V and J are TRBV29-1 and TRBJ2-1, with 8 nucleotides matching TRBD1. The CDR3 has 11 residues. The V and J ends lost 7 bases and 8 bases, in that order; junction bases with no gene match: 4. In germline, CDR1 is SQVTM, CDR2 ANQGSEA. The chain's CDR3 is CSGDRGDEQFF. CDR3 nucleotide sequence: TGCAGCGGCGACAGGGGAGATGAGCAGTTCTTC.

This clone showed up just a few times. In nucleotides, the CDR3 is TGCAGCGTTGAAGGTGAGACCGCGGATACGCAGTATTTT. Its protein is CSVEGETADTQYF. This chain uses TRBV29-1 with TRBJ2-3; D is undetermined. Trimming shortened V by 1 base and J by 6 bases, and 11 bases separated the two germline ends. Germline-derived CDR1 and CDR2 are SQVTM and ANQGSEA. The CDR3 loop spans 13 amino acids.

The chain employs TRBV10-3 and TRBJ2-2; 7 nucleotides line up with TRBD1. Germline CDR1 and CDR2: ENHRY and SYGVKD. This CDR3 comprises 16 residues. The V gene end was trimmed by 4 bases and the J gene end by 4 bases; junction bases not matched to a gene: 9. CDR3 sequence (DNA): TGTGCCATCAGTGGTCAAGGGGGCGGAGGCACCGGGGAGCTGTTTTTT. This gives the protein CAISGQGGGGTGELFF.

The V call is TRBV6-5, the J call TRBJ1-5; D gene ambiguous. The CDR3 totals 13 residues. Germline CDR1 MNHEY, CDR2 SVGAGI. The V end lost 2 bases, the J end lost 5 bases, and 7 bases lay between the germline ends. As DNA, the CDR3 is TGTGCCAGCAGTTACGGGGAGGATCAGCCCCAGCATTTT. Protein: CASSYGEDQPQHF.

The chain is built from TRBV30 and TRBJ2-7; no firm D call. CDR3 length: 13 residues. The germline V gene has CDR1 GTSNPN and CDR2 SVGIG (reference sequence). V was clipped by 3 bases and J by 4 bases, with 13 bases between them. CDR3 DNA: TGTGCCTGGAGGAAGGCTGCTGGGTACGAGCAGTACTTC. This codes for CAWRKAAGYEQYF. The variable domain in full, completed from reference TRBV30 and TRBJ2-7, reads SQTIHQWPATLVQPVGSPLSLECTVEGTSNPNLYWYRQAAGRGLQLLFYSVGIGQISSEVPQNLSASRPQDRQFILSSKKLLLSDSGFYLCAWRKAAGYEQYFGPGTRLTVT.

The V call is TRBV10-3, the J call TRBJ1-6; 9 bases are shared with TRBD1. Losses at the gene ends were 2 bases for V and 10 bases for J; bases not matched to a gene: 6. The CDR3 loop spans 15 amino acids. Looked up from germline, CDR1 is ENHRY and CDR2 is SYGVKD. The DNA of the CDR3 is TGTGCCATCAGTGAGGGACAGGGGTTAACCTCACCCCTCCACTTT. Translation gives CAISEGQGLTSPLHF.

This chain joins TRBV7-2 and TRBJ2-1, with D perhaps TRBD1 (5 bases). The germline gives CDR1 SGHTA, CDR2 FQGNSA. V lost 0 bases to trimming and J lost 5 bases, with 14 bases between them. There are 16 residues in the CDR3. CDR3 sequence (DNA): TGTGCCAGCAGCTTAGCGTACAGGTTAGGGAACAATGAGCAGTTCTTC. It yields the protein CASSLAYRLGNNEQFF.

J is TRBJ2-5 and V is TRBV2, with unresolved D. Germline V gene data show CDR1 as SNHLY and CDR2 as FYNNEI. V dropped 5 bases and J dropped 5 bases, with 15 bases sitting between them. There are 14 residues in the CDR3. The CDR3 protein is CASSLLGFGETQYF. Here the CDR3 DNA reads TGTGCCAGCAGTTTACTGGGCTTCGGGGAGACCCAGTACTTC.

This rearrangement joins TRBV4-3 to TRBJ2-2; 8 bases are a match to TRBD2. The ends lost 5 bases at V and 4 bases at J; junction bases unmatched: 12. This CDR3 has 17 residues. From germline, CDR1 is LGHNA and CDR2 YSLEER. In DNA form, the CDR3 reads TGCGCCAGCAGCAAAGGACTAGCTCCGGGGTCCACCGGGGAGCTGTTTTTT. Protein: CASSKGLAPGSTGELFF.

This clone was detected ten times or more. The rearrangement joins TRBV7-2 to TRBJ2-3, with D perhaps matching TRBD2 (7 bases). Per the germline V gene, CDR1 is SGHTA and CDR2 is FQGNSA. Trimming cost V 5 bases and J 5 bases, with 8 bases left between them. There are 12 residues in the CDR3. The CDR3 sequence is CASSRGGDTQYF. In nucleotides, the CDR3 is TGTGCCAGCAGCAGGGGGGGAGATACGCAGTATTTT.

There are a few counts of this clone. The V call is TRBV9, the J call TRBJ1-5; 10 positions agree with TRBD1. The CDR3 loop spans 14 amino acids. Germline lookup yields CDR1 SGDLS and CDR2 YYNGEE. V was clipped by 3 bases and J by 5 bases; unmatched bases: 2. CDR3 region: CASSDGQGDQPQHF. The CDR3 bases are TGTGCCAGCAGCGATGGACAGGGGGATCAGCCCCAGCATTTT.

This clone was counted ten times or more. This sequence joins TRBV5-1 and TRBJ1-2; D gene uncertain. V lost 0 bases to trimming and J lost 5 bases, with 8 bases between them. CDR3 size: 13 residues. The V gene's germline CDR1 is SGHRS and CDR2 YFSETQ. The CDR3 reads CASSLAVEYGYTF. CDR3 DNA sequence: TGCGCCAGCAGCTTGGCCGTGGAGTATGGCTACACCTTC.

This clone was found a few times. The J gene is TRBJ1-2, the V gene TRBV29-1; no clear D gene. This CDR3 has 10 amino acids. The germline V gene has CDR1 SQVTM and CDR2 ANQGSEA. The ends were cut back, 0 bases at V and 14 bases at J, with 10 bases in the middle. CDR3 region: CSVEDVRSTF. The CDR3 nucleotides read TGCAGCGTTGAAGATGTCCGATCGACCTTC.

The chain employs TRBV27 and TRBJ2-2, with D possibly matching TRBD1 (5 bases). Germline V gene data show CDR1 as MNHEY and CDR2 as SMNVEV (reference sequence). V was shortened by 4 bases and J by 6 bases, with 18 bases between the two germline ends. The length of the CDR3 is 16 residues. The CDR3 loop reads CASSSQGAESAGELFF. DNA of the CDR3: TGTGCCAGCAGTTCTCAAGGGGCAGAGTCTGCCGGGGAGCTGTTTTTT.

The chain has TRBV18 and TRBJ2-7; no clear D gene. Germline V CDR1 and CDR2: KGHSH, LQKENI. This CDR3 contains 12 residues. The V end lost 7 bases, the J end lost 10 bases, and 17 bases lay between the germline ends. CDR3 sequence: CASLTDLGSQYF. In DNA form, the CDR3 reads TGTGCCAGCTTGACTGATTTGGGGTCACAGTACTTC.

This clone turned up a few times. V usage is TRBV29-1 and J usage is TRBJ1-2, with D maybe TRBD1 (6 bases). The V end was cut by 7 bases, the J end by 2 bases, with 14 bases between. The CDR3 has 13 amino acids. Germline V gene data show CDR1 as SQVTM and CDR2 as ANQGSEA. The CDR3 nucleotides are TGCAGCGCTGGGACGGGGACAAACTATGGCTACACCTTC. Translation gives CSAGTGTNYGYTF. Using reference TRBV29-1 and TRBJ1-2 for the parts outside the CDR3, the full variable domain is SAVISQKPSRDICQRGTSLTIQCQVDSQVTMMFWYRQQPGQSLTLIATANQGSEATYESGFVIDKFPISRPNLTFSTLTVSNMSPEDSSIYLCSAGTGTNYGYTFGSGTRLTVV.

This clone was counted once. The V call is TRBV25-1, the J call TRBJ2-2, with 9 bases aligning to TRBD1. This CDR3 has 17 residues. Germline values: CDR1 MGHDK, CDR2 SYGVNS. V was pared by 4 bases and J by 4 bases, with 10 bases of the junction left unmatched. CDR3 sequence: CASSARDRAGSTGELFF. As DNA, the CDR3 is TGTGCCAGCAGTGCCCGGGACAGGGCGGGAAGCACCGGGGAGCTGTTTTTT.

This clone has more than one count but fewer than ten. The CDR3: CASSVDGGVGQYF. The CDR3 bases are TGTGCCAGCAGCGTAGATGGAGGGGTTGGCCAGTACTTC. The rearrangement joins TRBV9 to TRBJ2-5; possibly TRBD2 for D (6 bases). The CDR3 is 13 amino acids. V shed 0 bases and J shed 10 bases, with 13 bases lying between them. From germline, CDR1 is SGDLS and CDR2 YYNGEE.

This sequence joins TRBV18 and TRBJ2-6; possibly TRBD1 for D (5 bases). Trimming took 6 bases from V and 0 from J, leaving 12 bases between them. The V gene's germline CDR1 is KGHSH and CDR2 LQKENI. This CDR3 has 16 residues. CDR3 loop: CASSPDRASGANVLTF. For the CDR3, the DNA is TGTGCCAGCTCCCCCGACAGAGCCTCTGGGGCCAACGTCCTGACTTTC.

The chain uses TRBV30 and TRBJ2-2, with D possibly matching TRBD1 (7 bases). CDR1 GTSNPN and CDR2 SVGIG come from the germline V gene (reference sequence). V was cut by 2 bases and J by 4 bases, with 11 bases left in between. The length of the CDR3 is 14 residues. CDR3 DNA: TGTGCCTGGAGTAAGCAGGGGGGCACCGGGGAGCTGTTTTTT. Its translation: CAWSKQGGTGELFF.